This TCR beta chain originates from a study of T cells in Graves' hyperthyroidism and ophthalmopathy (dated by TCRdb to between 2018 and 2021). Regarding the research as a whole: To identify TCR V-J signatures that set the groups apart, the researchers used a discovery cohort of about a hundred patients, made up of about 44 with Graves' ophthalmopathy and 57 with stable Graves' hyperthyroidism. Whether ophthalmopathy could be predicted prospectively was tested in an independent validation cohort made up of about 18 hyperthyroidism patients plus 17 patients who later progressed to ophthalmopathy. The 95 to 100 discovery patients were randomly divided into training and test sets at a 7:3 ratio. The study also compared thyroid tissue and blood T-cell repertoires from roughly six Graves' hyperthyroidism patients. Once sampling was done, hyperthyroidism patients were given methimazole at a starting dose of 30 mg daily, whereas ophthalmopathy patients were given high-dose intravenous methylprednisolone. The paper describes TCR Vbeta CDR3 sequencing of 135 peripheral blood samples, made up of approximately 40 ophthalmopathy patients, 70 to 80 hyperthyroidism patients and roughly 17 progressor patients.

At the junction V is shortened by 5 bases and J by 9 bases, with 18 bases in between. The CDR3 sequence holds 14 residues, the cysteine and phenylalanine included. Only the CDR3 region is kept as DNA, spanning 42 bases read in frame from base 1. CDR1 KGHDR and CDR2 SFDVKD were looked up in the germline V gene. Any patient with an uncontrolled infection, another autoimmune disease, pregnancy or lactation was excluded. Clinical symptoms, serum thyroxine and TRAb, thyroid ultrasound, and orbital computed tomography formed the basis for the diagnoses. Total RNA was extracted using Trizol reagent, and RNA quality was assessed on an Agilent 2100 Bioanalyzer. Study-level results and caveats: No statistical method was used to fix the sample size in advance, and group allocation was not hidden from the investigators. In validation, the model predicted progression to ophthalmopathy with 65% to 71% sensitivity and 72% to 85% specificity, a median of 6.5 months before onset. Most expanded thyroid clonotypes (frequency above 0.001) were also detected in blood, a finding suggesting that blood repertoires may reflect thyroid immune responses. In cross-validation, a model built on a 13 V-J signature told ophthalmopathy apart from stable hyperthyroidism with approximately 90% sensitivity and about 81% specificity, and in testing the same model reached 80%/75%.

This clonotype was counted a single time. Its binding antigen is unknown. No base quality information exists; no much larger clone differs at one position. A single read makes a weak case. Amplification of TCR beta CDR3 regions was carried out from RNA transcripts. The first round of RT-PCR for the TCR CDR3 was performed with the HTBI primer set and the Qiagen OneStep RT-PCR kit. Libraries were constructed in a second round of multiplex PCR, after which size selection and purification were performed. The libraries were sequenced on an Illumina HiSeq2000 using paired-end 100 bp reads. On the study's bioinformatics: SOAPnuke was used to process the raw data, throwing out any read that contained adapters or uncalled bases, had a mean Phred below 15, or lacked an exact constant-primer or identifier match. High-quality paired reads were merged using COPE v1.2.5, and each unique nucleotide sequence was defined as a clonotype. MiTCR v1.1 was used to align clonotypes to the IMGT TRBV, TRBD and TRBJ reference segments. Only V-J combinations with frequency above 0.0001, covering 99% to 99.2% of repertoires, were analysed. The TCS score was defined as F50 (clonal expansion) divided by E x V (chaos), with BLOSUM62-based TCRdist calculated between CDR3 peptides within each V-J. Welch's t-statistics and random forest reduced around 510 V-J features to roughly 13, which were used in a naive Bayes classifier (R e1071). Thyroid-blood repertoire similarity was quantified with the Morisita-Horn index. TCRdb took the public reads, trimmed them with fastp at Q25, ran MiXCR for clone calling and kept in-frame beta chains. When rows share a CDR3 protein, they turn into one entry using the most common DNA and genes. The V and J calls were determined by TCRdb, not by the authors. This sample gives around 600,000 distinct CDR3 sequences in total; 45% of them show up just once. The ten largest clones add up to approximately 6.8% of the sample.

The V and J genes are TRBV24-1 and TRBJ2-5; too little of a D gene remains to name it. Input material: peripheral blood or thyroid tissue (not recorded which). The source of this sequence is an adult man with Graves' disease, either hyperthyroidism or ophthalmopathy (not recorded which). The sequenced DNA is TGTGCCACCAGTGCTGGGCAAGGGTATCAGCCCCAGTACTTC. Its translation is CATSAGQGYQPQYF.